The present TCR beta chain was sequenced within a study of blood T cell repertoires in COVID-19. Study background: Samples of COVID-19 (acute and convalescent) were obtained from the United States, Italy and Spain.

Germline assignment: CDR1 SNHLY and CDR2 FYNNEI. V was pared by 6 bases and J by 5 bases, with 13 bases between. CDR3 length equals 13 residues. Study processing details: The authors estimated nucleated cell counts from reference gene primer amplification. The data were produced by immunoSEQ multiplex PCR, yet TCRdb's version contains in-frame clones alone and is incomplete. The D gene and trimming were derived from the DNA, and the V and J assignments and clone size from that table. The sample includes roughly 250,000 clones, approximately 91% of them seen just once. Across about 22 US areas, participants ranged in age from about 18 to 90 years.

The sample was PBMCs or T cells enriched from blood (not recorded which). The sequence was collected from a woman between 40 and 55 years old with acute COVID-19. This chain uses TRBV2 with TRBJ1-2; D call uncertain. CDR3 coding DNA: TGTGCCAGCAGGGCGGATCTGGCTTATGGCTACACCTTC. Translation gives CASRADLAYGYTF.